This T cell receptor (beta chain) was captured in a study of CD8 T cells in ankylosing spondylitis. General study findings and limits: Some of these motif variants have turned up before, in reports on reactive arthritis synovial fluid and blood. Enrichment of disease-linked clones was reportedly significant in matched ankylosing spondylitis synovial fluid. CD8+ by phenotype, disease-linked clones were relatively rare in peripheral blood. Seemingly characteristic of ankylosing spondylitis blood was a TCR beta motif consisting of under ten highly homologous variants.

Trimming cost V 1 base and J 6 bases; bases outside gene matches: 4. The CDR3 runs 15 residues. Germline V CDR1 and CDR2: MGHRA, YSYEKL. Regarding this clonotype: Antigen specificity is unknown.

For TCR beta, libraries came from quantitative 5'-RACE with molecular barcodes. A single record per CDR3 protein comes from TCRdb applying MiXCR to the 5' RACE reads. The profile shows more than 600,000 distinct CDR3 sequences, under 20% of them singletons. The chain employs TRBV4-1 and TRBJ2-7; TRBD1 agrees at 12 bases. Sequenced: blood, either unsorted or a sorted T cell fraction (not recorded which). This clonotype originated in a male donor with ankylosing spondylitis. The CDR3 nucleotides are TGCGCCAGCAGCCAAGCCGGGACAGGGGGCGGCGAGCAGTACTTC. Encoded protein: CASSQAGTGGGEQYF.